This entry describes one TCR beta chain. The data stem from a study of blood T cells in healthy people across ages. The CDR3 spans 14 residues. Germline CDR1 reads SGHTA; CDR2 reads FQGTGA. V shed 4 bases and J shed 4 bases, with 12 bases lying between them. Combining a sample-barcoded 5' primer with a J-beta primer mix, a second PCR ran for roughly 7 to 11 cycles. Each CDR3 protein is one row after TCRdb ran MiXCR on the 5' RACE reads. This sample has approximately 780,000 distinct CDR3 sequences; 20% to 30% occur once, and the top ten carry less than 3.5%. The same sample was also studied in work on T cells of mothers and their children.

The sequence came from a boy between 10 and 17 years old in good health. This sequence joins TRBV7-3 and TRBJ2-3; D unresolved. Specimen: blood. CDR3 DNA sequence: TGTGCCAGCAGCTCTTCCGGGTCCGCAGATACGCAGTATTTT. Its protein product is CASSSSGSADTQYF.